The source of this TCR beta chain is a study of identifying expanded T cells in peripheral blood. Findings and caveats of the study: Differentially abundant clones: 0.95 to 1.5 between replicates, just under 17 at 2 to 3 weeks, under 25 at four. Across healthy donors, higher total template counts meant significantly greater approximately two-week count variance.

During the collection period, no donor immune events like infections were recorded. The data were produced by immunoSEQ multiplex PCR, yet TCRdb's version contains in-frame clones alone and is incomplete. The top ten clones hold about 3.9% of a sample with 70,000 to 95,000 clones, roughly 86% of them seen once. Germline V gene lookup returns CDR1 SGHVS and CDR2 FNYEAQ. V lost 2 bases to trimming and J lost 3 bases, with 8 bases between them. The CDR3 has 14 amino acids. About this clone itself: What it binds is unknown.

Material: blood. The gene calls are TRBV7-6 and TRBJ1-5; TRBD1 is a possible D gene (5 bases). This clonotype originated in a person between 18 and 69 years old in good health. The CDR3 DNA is TGTGCCAGCAGCTTACAGGGACTCAATCAGCCCCAGCATTTT. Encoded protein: CASSLQGLNQPQHF.